These 32 T cell receptor beta chains share one sample of origin, sequenced in a study of graft-versus-host responses after intestinal transplantation. TCRdb's copy holds only in-frame clones and misses some; the assay was immunoSEQ multiplex PCR. The table includes approximately 77,000 clones, about 92% detected once. This material consisted of PBMCs, taken 98 days after intestinal transplantation. All receptors come from a human patient who received an intestinal transplant, so some T cells may come from the graft donor.

V is TRBV6-1 and J is TRBJ2-5, with D perhaps assigned TRBD1 or TRBD2 (5 bases each). This CDR3 is 15 amino acids long. Germline-derived CDR1 and CDR2 are MNHNS and SASEGT. V was cut by 4 bases and J by 1 base, with 13 bases left in between. The CDR3 spells CASSVRDGTQETQYF. The DNA of the CDR3 is TGTGCCAGCAGTGTAAGGGACGGTACCCAAGAGACCCAGTACTTC.

CDR3 in amino acids: CASSSLGLAGGPDTQYF. Here the CDR3 DNA reads TGTGCCAGCAGCTCATTGGGGCTAGCGGGGGGGCCGGATACGCAGTATTTT. The chain carries TRBV5-5 and TRBJ2-3, with 12 bases that match TRBD2. V was pared by 3 bases and J by 6 bases, with 11 bases of the junction left unmatched. CDR1 and CDR2 from the germline V gene are SGHKS and YYEKEE (reference sequence). This CDR3 contains 17 residues. Using reference TRBV5-5 and TRBJ2-3 for the parts outside the CDR3, the full variable domain is DAGVTQSPTHLIKTRGQQVTLRCSPISGHKSVSWYQQVLGQGPQFIFQYYEKEERGRGNFPDRFSARQFPNYSSELNVNALLLGDSALYLCASSSLGLAGGPDTQYFGPGTRLTVL.

The genes are TRBV5-6 and TRBJ2-3; 9 nucleotides match TRBD2. Germline V lookup: CDR1 SGHDT, CDR2 YYEEEE. This CDR3 contains 16 residues. Unmatched junction bases numbered 10, after V lost 2 bases and J lost 6 bases. CDR3 residues: CASSFPSGAGMDTQYF. In DNA form, the CDR3 reads TGTGCCAGCAGCTTTCCTAGCGGGGCCGGGATGGATACGCAGTATTTT. Full variable domain (missing parts from reference TRBV5-6 and TRBJ2-3): DAGVTQSPTHLIKTRGQQVTLRCSPKSGHDTVSWYQQALGQGPQFIFQYYEEEERQRGNFPDRFSGHQFPNYSSELNVNALLLGDSALYLCASSFPSGAGMDTQYFGPGTRLTVL.

This clone was detected only once. V usage is TRBV5-4 and J usage is TRBJ2-3; 15 nucleotides line up with TRBD2. In germline, CDR1 is SGHNT, CDR2 YYREEE (reference sequence). Germline trimming cut 2 bases from V and 5 bases from J; bases unmatched to any gene: 12. The CDR3 has 19 amino acids. CDR3 loop: CASSFPGLAGGSRKDTQYF. Written as DNA, the CDR3 is TGTGCCAGCAGCTTTCCGGGACTAGCGGGGGGCAGCCGCAAAGATACGCAGTATTTT.

The sample holds one count of this clone. The gene calls are TRBV2 and TRBJ2-7, with D tentatively TRBD1 (5 bases). Germline assignment: CDR1 SNHLY and CDR2 FYNNEI. The V end lost 3 bases, the J end lost 6 bases, and 9 bases lay between the germline ends. This CDR3 has 12 amino acids. The CDR3 nucleotides read TGTGCCAGCAGTGACGAAAGGGGCGAGCAGTACTTC. Its protein product is CASSDERGEQYF.

The genes are TRBV10-3 and TRBJ2-3; 8 nucleotides agree with TRBD2. Trimming at V came to 7 bases and at J to 0 bases, leaving 0 bases not matched to a gene. CDR3 size: 13 residues. Looked up from germline, CDR1 is ENHRY and CDR2 is SYGVKD. The CDR3 DNA reads TGTGCCATCACTAGCGGGAGCACAGATACGCAGTATTTT. It yields the protein CAITSGSTDTQYF.

The chain couples TRBV7-6 to TRBJ1-1; no clear D gene. Looked up from germline, CDR1 is SGHVS and CDR2 is FNYEAQ. V was pared by 1 base and J by 7 bases, with 10 bases between. This CDR3 is 13 amino acids long. The CDR3 sequence: CASSLESQGEAFF. The CDR3 bases are TGTGCCAGCAGCTTAGAGTCTCAAGGTGAAGCTTTCTTT.

This clone was recorded a few times. The V and J genes are TRBV6-1 and TRBJ2-7, with D perhaps matching TRBD1 (5 bases). Germline V gene data show CDR1 as MNHNS and CDR2 as SASEGT. V shed 2 bases and J shed 5 bases, with 16 bases lying between them. The CDR3 is 15 residues long. The CDR3: CASSEWYDSYDEQYF. DNA for the CDR3: TGTGCCAGCAGTGAATGGTACGACAGTTATGACGAGCAGTACTTC.

As DNA, the CDR3 is TGTGCCAGCAGTTATAACACCGGGGAGCTGTTTTTT. Translated: CASSYNTGELFF. The chain is built from TRBV25-1 and TRBJ2-2; the D is unclear. Trimming cost V 5 bases and J 2 bases, with 3 bases left between them. Looked up from germline, CDR1 is MGHDK and CDR2 is SYGVNS. The CDR3 totals 12 residues.

The chain uses TRBV7-3 and TRBJ1-2; the D gene is possibly TRBD1 (6 bases). This CDR3 is 14 amino acids long. V lost 3 bases to trimming and J lost 4 bases, with 12 bases between them. The V gene's germline CDR1 is SGHTA and CDR2 FQGTGA. The CDR3 loop reads CASSLTGGGYGYTF. The CDR3 DNA reads TGTGCCAGCAGCTTGACAGGAGGAGGCTATGGCTACACCTTC.

This chain joins TRBV27 and TRBJ2-7; unclear D gene. The CDR3 spans 16 residues. The germline CDR1 and CDR2 sequences are MNHEY and SMNVEV (reference sequence). Trimming removed 0 bases from V and 6 bases from J, with 18 bases in between. CDR3 DNA: TGTGCCAGCAGTTTATCGGATTCCAGTGCGGTCAGCGAGCAGTACTTC. Protein sequence: CASSLSDSSAVSEQYF.

The genes are TRBV11-2 and TRBJ2-3; D uncertain. CDR1 is SGHAT, CDR2 FQNNGV, per germline. Trimming took 2 bases from V and 5 from J, leaving 5 bases between them. The CDR3 is made up of 12 amino acids. CDR3 DNA sequence: TGTGCCAGCAGCTTAACGGGAGATACGCAGTATTTT. Encoded protein: CASSLTGDTQYF.

The chain uses TRBV27 and TRBJ1-2; TRBD1 aligns across 7 bases. After removal of 2 bases from V and 4 bases from J, the junction contained 4 bases not matched to a gene. The germline V gene encodes CDR1 MNHEY and CDR2 SMNVEV (reference sequence). The CDR3 is made up of 14 amino acids. The CDR3 sequence: CASSLRQGAYGYTF. In DNA, the CDR3 is TGTGCCAGCAGTTTAAGACAGGGTGCCTATGGCTACACCTTC.

The J gene is TRBJ2-3, the V gene TRBV5-1, with D perhaps matching TRBD2 (6 bases). In germline, CDR1 is SGHRS, CDR2 YFSETQ. CDR3 length equals 15 residues. The ends were cut back, 2 bases at V and 0 bases at J, with 10 bases in the middle. The CDR3 DNA reads TGCGCCAGCAGCTTAATCGGGAGCAGCACAGATACGCAGTATTTT. It specifies CASSLIGSSTDTQYF.

The rearrangement uses TRBV27 and TRBJ1-1; maybe TRBD1 (5 bases). Per germline, CDR1 MNHEY and CDR2 SMNVEV (reference sequence). V lost 6 bases to trimming and J lost 1 base, with 9 bases between them. This CDR3 region has 13 residues. In DNA form, the CDR3 reads TGTGCCAGCAGATATGGGGGGAACACTGAAGCTTTCTTT. This sequence encodes CASRYGGNTEAFF.

The rearrangement joins TRBV4-1 to TRBJ2-3, with no clear D. CDR1 and CDR2 (germline): MGHRA, YSYEKL. V lost 1 base, J lost 6 bases, and 8 bases lay in between. The CDR3 runs to 13 residues. Written as DNA, the CDR3 is TGCGCCAGCAGCCAAGCTGCCGGGGATACGCAGTATTTT. It encodes CASSQAAGDTQYF.

CDR3 nucleotides: TGCGCCAGCAGCTTGGATTCAGGGGTTGACAATGAGCAGTTCTTC. This codes for CASSLDSGVDNEQFF. The V call is TRBV5-1, the J call TRBJ2-1; maybe TRBD1 (6 bases). The germline gives CDR1 SGHRS, CDR2 YFSETQ. V gave up 0 bases and J gave up 5 bases, with 12 bases separating them. The CDR3 sequence is 15 residues long.

There are a few counts of this clone. The chain uses TRBV28 and TRBJ2-5; D is undetermined. Germline CDR1 reads MDHEN; CDR2 reads SYDVKM. V lost 3 bases and J lost 5, with 4 bases in between. This CDR3 has 11 residues. The CDR3 DNA follows: TGTGCCAGCAGTTTCTCGGAGACCCAGTACTTC. This codes for CASSFSETQYF.

The J gene is TRBJ2-5, the V gene TRBV10-3; D might be TRBD2 (7 bases). Trimming removed 2 bases from V and 5 bases from J, with 9 bases in between. The CDR3 spans 13 residues. Germline V gene sequence: CDR1 ENHRY, CDR2 SYGVKD. CDR3 sequence reads: CAISERGGETQYF. The CDR3 nucleotides read TGTGCCATCAGTGAGAGGGGGGGCGAGACCCAGTACTTC.

The chain recombines TRBV5-1 with TRBJ2-3, with 14 bases that match TRBD2. The germline gives CDR1 SGHRS, CDR2 YFSETQ. The CDR3 is made up of 17 amino acids. The J segment lost 2 bases and the V segment lost 4 bases, leaving 6 bases of the junction unmatched. CDR3 coding DNA: TGCGCCAGCAGCCGCGGACTAGCGGGAGGCACCACAGATACGCAGTATTTT. Translated, it gives CASSRGLAGGTTDTQYF. Looking up the rest from reference TRBV5-1 and TRBJ2-3 gives the full variable domain: KAGVTQTPRYLIKTRGQQVTLSCSPISGHRSVSWYQQTPGQGLQFLFEYFSETQRNKGNFPGRFSGRQFSNSRSEMNVSTLELGDSALYLCASSRGLAGGTTDTQYFGPGTRLTVL.

This chain links TRBV28 with TRBJ2-7, with TRBD2 as a possible D gene (6 bases). V lost 4 bases to trimming and J lost 3 bases, with 10 bases between them. The CDR3 is 13 residues long. Germline V gives CDR1 MDHEN, CDR2 SYDVKM. The DNA for the CDR3 is TGTGCCAGCAGTTCCGGGGGAGGCTACGAGCAGTACTTC. It translates to CASSSGGGYEQYF.

The chain joins TRBV5-1 to TRBJ2-2; D gene uncertain. V gave up 3 bases and J gave up 5 bases, with 5 bases separating them. The CDR3 is made up of 12 amino acids. Germline loops: CDR1 SGHRS, CDR2 YFSETQ. In DNA, the CDR3 is TGCGCCAGCAGCTACTCGACCGGGGAGCTGTTTTTT. This encodes CASSYSTGELFF. The full variable domain, in which reference TRBV5-1 and TRBJ2-2 provide the parts outside the CDR3, is KAGVTQTPRYLIKTRGQQVTLSCSPISGHRSVSWYQQTPGQGLQFLFEYFSETQRNKGNFPGRFSGRQFSNSRSEMNVSTLELGDSALYLCASSYSTGELFFGEGSRLTVL.

This chain uses TRBV6-1 with TRBJ1-6; no definite D call. CDR3 length: 17 residues. V was clipped by 2 bases and J by 6 bases, with 17 bases between them. The V gene's germline CDR1 is MNHNS and CDR2 SASEGT. DNA for the CDR3: TGTGCCAGCAGTGAATCCCCCTGGACGGTAACTAATTCACCCCTCCACTTT. Residues: CASSESPWTVTNSPLHF.

V is TRBV7-3 and J is TRBJ2-3, with 10 bases that match TRBD2. Losses at the gene ends were 5 bases for V and 5 bases for J; bases not matched to a gene: 7. Germline CDR1 SGHTA, CDR2 FQGTGA. This CDR3 has 15 residues. CDR3 in amino acids: CASSTSGAYLDTQYF. In nucleotides, the CDR3 is TGTGCCAGCAGCACTAGCGGGGCCTATCTAGATACGCAGTATTTT.

The gene calls are TRBV20-1 and TRBJ2-1; possibly TRBD2 for D (5 bases). CDR3 length equals 11 residues. V was clipped by 1 base and J by 8 bases, with 6 bases between them. Per germline, CDR1 DFQATT and CDR2 SNEGSKA (reference sequence). The CDR3 nucleotides read TGCAGTGCTAGAGTCGGGGATGAGCAGTTCTTC. Residues: CSARVGDEQFF.

The V gene is TRBV19, the J gene TRBJ2-5; 8 nucleotides align to TRBD1. The CDR3 extends over 13 amino acids. The V gene end was trimmed by 3 bases and the J gene end by 4 bases; junction bases not matched to a gene: 1. The germline V gene has CDR1 LNHDA and CDR2 SQIVND (reference sequence). This chain's CDR3 is CASSIQGAETQYF. In nucleotides, the CDR3 is TGTGCCAGTAGTATTCAGGGGGCAGAGACCCAGTACTTC.

V gene TRBV4-1 combines with J gene TRBJ1-1; 7 bases line up with TRBD1. V shed 5 bases and J 11 bases; nucleotides not matched to a gene: 8. Germline assignment: CDR1 MGHRA and CDR2 YSYEKL. The CDR3 covers 12 residues. In DNA form, the CDR3 reads TGCGCCAGCAGCATTACCGGGACAGACGCTTTCTTT. Amino acid sequence: CASSITGTDAFF.

Only one count was recorded for this clone. The chain carries TRBV5-4 and TRBJ1-1; D perhaps matches TRBD1 (6 bases). The CDR3 sequence is 16 residues long. From germline, CDR1 is SGHNT and CDR2 YYREEE (reference sequence). V gave up 3 bases and J gave up 7 bases, with 22 bases separating them. The CDR3 protein is CASSSPIKIGGGEAFF. CDR3 DNA sequence: TGTGCCAGCAGCTCCCCAATTAAAATAGGGGGTGGTGAAGCTTTCTTT.

A single count supports this clone. J is TRBJ1-1 and V is TRBV5-4; possibly TRBD1 for D (5 bases). The germline V gene encodes CDR1 SGHNT and CDR2 YYREEE (reference sequence). V dropped 1 base and J dropped 4 bases, with 8 bases sitting between them. The CDR3 sequence is 13 residues long. CDR3 sequence reads: CASSLWGSTEAFF. The CDR3 coding sequence is TGTGCCAGCAGCTTGTGGGGGAGCACTGAAGCTTTCTTT. Together with reference TRBV5-4 and TRBJ1-1, the CDR3 gives the full variable domain: ETGVTQSPTHLIKTRGQQVTLRCSSQSGHNTVSWYQQALGQGPQFIFQYYREEENGRGNFPPRFSGLQFPNYSSELNVNALELDDSALYLCASSLWGSTEAFFGQGTRLTVV.

This chain links TRBV6-6 with TRBJ2-5, with 12 bases identical to TRBD2. J lost 4 bases, V lost 5 bases, and 5 bases had no gene match. CDR1 is MNHNY and CDR2 is SVGAGI in the germline V gene (reference sequence). This CDR3 contains 15 residues. CDR3 sequence reads: CASSRLAGVGETQYF. The CDR3 region has the DNA TGTGCCAGCAGTCGACTAGCGGGAGTGGGAGAGACCCAGTACTTC.

The chain couples TRBV7-9 to TRBJ2-5; TRBD2 agrees at 8 bases. V lost 6 bases and J lost 1; bases outside the gene matches: 10. The CDR3 extends over 16 amino acids. Germline values: CDR1 SEHNR, CDR2 FQNEAQ (reference sequence). CDR3 in amino acids: CASSLPSGSLQETQYF. The DNA of the CDR3 is TGTGCCAGCAGTCTGCCTAGCGGGTCCCTCCAAGAGACCCAGTACTTC.

The chain combines TRBV19 with TRBJ2-5, with TRBD1 matching 10 bases. The J segment lost 5 bases and the V segment lost 3 bases, leaving 3 bases of the junction unmatched. The CDR3 loop spans 14 amino acids. CDR1 and CDR2 (germline): LNHDA, SQIVND (reference sequence). The CDR3 spells CASSIGQGVETQYF. The CDR3 DNA reads as TGTGCCAGTAGTATCGGACAGGGGGTGGAGACCCAGTACTTC.